Below are 23 T cell receptor beta chains sequenced from a single sample in a study of T cell repertoires in cytomegalovirus infection (dated by TCRdb to between 2018 and 2021). In the paper's terms, the treatment or condition label means: in vitro stimulation with specific CMV peptide epitopes to enrich CMV-specific T cells. TCRdb records Illumina HiSeq 1500 as the sequencer. TCRdb took the public reads, trimmed them with fastp at Q25, ran MiXCR for clone calling and kept in-frame beta chains. CDR3 protein sequences are deduplicated, and each keeps its most common genes and DNA. Recorded for this sample are 45,000 to 55,000 distinct CDR3 sequences; roughly 19% of them occurred a single time. Approximately 55% of the sample goes to the ten largest clones. These TCRs are of unknown antigen specificity. Specimen: CD8+ T cells from cultured PBMCs, collected from culture after CMV antigen stimulation. The source is a human donor in good health (CMV status not recorded). Some clones in this sample may be carry-over from other donors' samples.

V is TRBV6-2 or TRBV6-3 and J is TRBJ1-5, with TRBD1 identical over 9 bases. The CDR3 spans 17 residues. Germline-derived CDR1 and CDR2 are MNHEY and SVGEGT. The trim removed 0 bases at V and 6 bases at J, leaving 9 bases unmatched. As DNA, the CDR3 is TGTGCCAGCAGTTACTCAGCGGACAGGGGTTGGGGTCAGCCCCAGCATTTT. Amino acid sequence: CASSYSADRGWGQPQHF.

This clonotype has ten or more counts. This chain uses TRBV6-1 with TRBJ2-2; D is unresolved. The germline V gene has CDR1 MNHNS and CDR2 SASEGT. V shed 4 bases and J shed 4 bases, with 7 bases lying between them. The CDR3 runs 13 residues. The CDR3 DNA reads TGTGCCAGCAGTGTTATAGGCACCGGGGAGCTGTTTTTT. Translation gives CASSVIGTGELFF.

This clonotype was detected ten times or more. The rearrangement links TRBV28 to TRBJ2-7; 10 bases are shared with TRBD1. V was clipped by 2 bases and J by 0 bases; unmatched bases: 10. The CDR3 is made up of 18 amino acids. Germline V gene lookup returns CDR1 MDHEN and CDR2 SYDVKM. CDR3 nucleotide sequence: TGTGCCAGCAGTTTAATCTCGTCCGGGACAGGGGCCTCCTACGAGCAGTACTTC. Protein sequence: CASSLISSGTGASYEQYF.

This clonotype was picked up one time. J is TRBJ2-7 and V is TRBV2; 9 bases match TRBD1. V was pared by 2 bases and J by 0 bases, with 5 bases of the junction left unmatched. Germline-derived CDR1 and CDR2 are SNHLY and FYNNEI. There are 16 residues in the CDR3. The CDR3 DNA reads as TGTGCCAGCAGTGAACCGGGACAGGGTAACTCCTACGAGCAGTACTTC. As protein: CASSEPGQGNSYEQYF.

In regard to this clonotype: A single base separates this from a much larger clone, so it may be a read error. J is TRBJ1-1 and V is TRBV18, with a weak D call TRBD1 (5 bases). Germline CDR1 reads KGHSH; CDR2 reads LQKENI. CDR3 length: 17 residues. CDR3 loop: CASSPTRGISGNTETFF. Here the CDR3 DNA reads TGTGCCAGCTCACCAACGCGGGGGATCTCCGGGAACACTGAAACTTTCTTT. The entire variable domain, with the rest obtained from reference TRBV18 and TRBJ1-1, is as follows: NAGVMQNPRHLVRRRGQEARLRCSPMKGHSHVYWYRQLPEEGLKFMVYLQKENIIDESGMPKERFSAEFPKEGPSILRIQQVVRGDSAAYFCASSPTRGISGNTETFFGQGTRLTVV.

This clonotype was seen ten or more times. The genes are TRBV6-6 and TRBJ2-3; D is uncertain. Germline CDR1 and CDR2: MNHNY and SVGAGI (reference sequence). Trimming shortened V by 2 bases and J by 0 bases, and 9 bases separated the two germline ends. The CDR3 loop spans 15 amino acids. CDR3 DNA: TGTGCCAGCAGTTACAGTGAATCTAGCACAGATACGCAGTATTTT. Its translation: CASSYSESSTDTQYF.

The chain links TRBV20-1 to TRBJ2-1; no clear D. Germline values: CDR1 DFQATT, CDR2 SNEGSKA (reference sequence). This CDR3 has 10 residues. V was cut by 6 bases and J by 3 bases, with 3 bases left in between. CDR3 nucleotides: TGCAGTGCCGACTACAATGAGCAGTTCTTC. Its protein product is CSADYNEQFF.

This chain links TRBV7-6 with TRBJ2-2, with D uncertain. CDR1 SGHVS and CDR2 FNYEAQ come from the germline V gene. The CDR3 sequence is 14 residues long. Trimming pared 1 base from V and 7 bases from J, leaving 10 bases between. The CDR3 reads CASSLGVAFGELFF. The CDR3 DNA follows: TGTGCCAGCAGCTTAGGTGTTGCGTTCGGGGAGCTGTTTTTT.

This clonotype was seen many times. The genes are TRBV11-2 and TRBJ2-6; a weak D match, TRBD1 (6 bases). This CDR3 spans 19 amino acids. The germline gives CDR1 SGHAT, CDR2 FQNNGV. The ends were cut back, 1 base at V and 4 bases at J, with 20 bases in the middle. The DNA for the CDR3 is TGTGCCAGCAGCTTAGCGACAGGAACTCTAGCTCTGGGGGCCAACGTCCTGACTTTC. Protein sequence: CASSLATGTLALGANVLTF.

At least ten counts were recorded for this clonotype. The chain links TRBV20-1 to TRBJ2-7; 11 nucleotides agree with TRBD2. The CDR3 runs 15 residues. Germline loops: CDR1 DFQATT, CDR2 SNEGSKA (reference sequence). Trimming at V came to 3 bases and at J to 3 bases, leaving 7 bases not matched to a gene. The CDR3 DNA is TGCAGTGCTAGCGACTCTAGCGGGGGGATCTACGAGCAGTACTTC. Its translation is CSASDSSGGIYEQYF.

The chain recombines TRBV7-9 with TRBJ2-1; 15 bases match TRBD2. The germline V gene has CDR1 SEHNR and CDR2 FQNEAQ (reference sequence). Losses at the gene ends were 4 bases for V and 8 bases for J; bases not matched to a gene: 9. This CDR3 contains 17 residues. In nucleotides, the CDR3 is TGTGCCAGCAGCTCACCGTCGGGACTAGCGGGGGGTTATGAGCAGTTCTTC. Its translation is CASSSPSGLAGGYEQFF.

This clonotype showed up many times. J is TRBJ1-5 and V is TRBV7-8, with 10 bases fitting TRBD1. V dropped 5 bases and J dropped 2; count of bases not matched to a gene: 15. The CDR3 sequence is 19 residues long. Germline V gene lookup returns CDR1 SGHVS and CDR2 FQNEAQ. In DNA, the CDR3 is TGTGCCAGCAGCGGTGACCGGGACAGGGGCCTCGACGGCAATCAGCCCCAGCATTTT. Translated: CASSGDRDRGLDGNQPQHF. Full variable domain (remainder filled in from reference TRBV7-8 and TRBJ1-5): GAGVSQSPRYKVAKRGQDVALRCDPISGHVSLFWYQQALGQGPEFLTYFQNEAQLDKSGLPSDRFFAERPEGSVSTLKIQRTQQEDSAVYLCASSGDRDRGLDGNQPQHFGDGTRLSIL.

This rearrangement joins TRBV9 to TRBJ1-5; D unresolved. The germline V gene encodes CDR1 SGDLS and CDR2 YYNGEE. V lost 0 bases to trimming and J lost 4 bases, with 11 bases between them. The CDR3 sequence is 15 residues long. In DNA form, the CDR3 reads TGTGCCAGCAGCGTAGGCGGAGGCCCGAATCAGCCCCAGCATTTT. Protein: CASSVGGGPNQPQHF. The full variable domain, completed using reference TRBV9 and TRBJ1-5, is DSGVTQTPKHLITATGQRVTLRCSPRSGDLSVYWYQQSLDQGLQFLIQYYNGEERAKGNILERFSAQQFPDLHSELNLSSLELGDSALYFCASSVGGGPNQPQHFGDGTRLSIL.

The rearrangement links TRBV12-3 or TRBV12-4 to TRBJ1-1; D gene unclear. The ends were cut back, 5 bases at V and 2 bases at J, with 9 bases in the middle. The CDR3 length is 13 residues. In DNA form, the CDR3 reads TGTGCCAGCAGTGATGACACTAACACTGAAGCTTTCTTT. Residues: CASSDDTNTEAFF.

V usage is TRBV27 and J usage is TRBJ2-7; 9 positions match TRBD1. The junction had 10 bases not matched to a gene; V was cut back by 6 bases and J by 4 bases. This CDR3 comprises 15 residues. Germline lookup yields CDR1 MNHEY and CDR2 SMNVEV (reference sequence). CDR3 in DNA: TGTGCCAGCAGAGAAGGGACAGGGAGTGGATACGAGCAGTACTTC. The encoded protein is CASREGTGSGYEQYF.

The chain recombines TRBV11-3 with TRBJ2-5; D remains ambiguous. The CDR3 loop spans 13 amino acids. Germline values: CDR1 SGHNT, CDR2 YENEEA. Trimming took 3 bases from V and 5 from J, leaving 10 bases between them. DNA for the CDR3: TGTGCCAGCAGCTTGGTGGGTTGGGAGACCCAGTACTTC. As protein: CASSLVGWETQYF.

The chain uses TRBV20-1 and TRBJ2-3; D might be TRBD2 (6 bases). With 5 bases removed from V and 2 bases from J, the gap between germline ends came to 14 bases. The CDR3 extends over 14 amino acids. Per the germline V gene, CDR1 is DFQATT and CDR2 is SNEGSKA (reference sequence). CDR3 in amino acids: CSAPSAGTTDTQYF. CDR3 coding DNA: TGCAGTGCTCCCTCCGCGGGGACCACAGATACGCAGTATTTT.

The chain uses TRBV28 and TRBJ2-7, with D possibly TRBD1 on 7 matching bases. Germline V gene sequence: CDR1 MDHEN, CDR2 SYDVKM. The germline V and J ends were trimmed by 5 bases and 5 bases, with 19 bases remaining between them. The CDR3 is 15 residues long. The DNA of the CDR3 is TGTGCCAGCAGTCTCGAGGAGGGGGCAAGCCACGAGCAGTACTTC. Translation: CASSLEEGASHEQYF. The full variable domain, rest sourced from reference TRBV28 and TRBJ2-7, is DVKVTQSSRYLVKRTGEKVFLECVQDMDHENMFWYRQDPGLGLRLIYFSYDVKMKEKGDIPEGYSVSREKKERFSLILESASTNQTSMYLCASSLEEGASHEQYFGPGTRLTVT.

CDR3 sequence: CASSYRADRYYNEQFF. In nucleotides, the CDR3 is TGTGCCAGCAGTTATCGAGCGGATCGGTACTACAATGAGCAGTTCTTC. This chain links TRBV6-5 with TRBJ2-1; possibly TRBD2 for D (5 bases). The germline V gene has CDR1 MNHEY and CDR2 SVGAGI. V lost 3 bases to trimming and J lost 3 bases, with 15 bases between them. The CDR3 covers 16 residues.

The chain is built from TRBV5-5 and TRBJ2-3, with D tentatively TRBD1 or TRBD2 (5 bases each). The CDR3 is 15 residues long. Germline assignment: CDR1 SGHKS and CDR2 YYEKEE (reference sequence). V was pared by 4 bases and J by 0 bases, with 12 bases between. CDR3 protein: CASSEGTVSTDTQYF. The DNA for the CDR3 is TGTGCCAGCAGCGAAGGGACGGTTAGCACAGATACGCAGTATTTT.

This sequence joins TRBV5-4 and TRBJ2-3; D is possibly TRBD2 (6 bases). The CDR3 totals 12 residues. The ends were cut back, 4 bases at V and 8 bases at J, with 11 bases in the middle. In germline, CDR1 is SGHNT, CDR2 YYREEE (reference sequence). In DNA form, the CDR3 reads TGTGCCAGCAGCCCGGACGGGGGTACGCAGTATTTT. Translating it yields CASSPDGGTQYF.

This clonotype occurred many times. The chain combines TRBV11-2 with TRBJ1-1; D gene ambiguous. CDR3 length equals 14 residues. Germline CDR1 reads SGHAT; CDR2 reads FQNNGV. Trimming took off 5 bases at V and 3 bases at J, with 13 bases between the two ends. Written as DNA, the CDR3 is TGTGCCAGCAGCAGAGCCCTCACCTACACTGAAGCTTTCTTT. It codes for CASSRALTYTEAFF.

This clonotype was recorded at least ten times. V gene TRBV12-3 or TRBV12-4 combines with J gene TRBJ1-1; D is possibly TRBD1 (6 bases). Trimming left V 7 bases short and J 3 bases short, with 18 bases between. The CDR3 contains 15 residues. CDR3 bases: TGTGCCAGCACTACATTACAGGGATCGCACACTGAAGCTTTCTTT. Translation gives CASTTLQGSHTEAFF.